The clone carrying this T cell receptor beta chain has just a few counts. The antigen remains unidentified. The observed sequence ends 3 residues before the CDR3 terminus, with the missing tail filled in from the germline J gene. For at least one year, all CVID subjects received replacement immunoglobulin. Blood came from CVID subjects not ill and not taking immunomodulatory or immunosuppressive medication. Blood samples were heparinized, about 4.5 to 8 ml per donor. Sequencing used immunoSEQ multiplex PCR; TCRdb keeps in-frame clones, though not all of them. Listed for the sample are fewer than 30,000 clones, none seen a single time. Germline V CDR1 and CDR2: DFQATT, SNEGSKA (reference sequence). Trimming shortened V by 7 bases and J by 3 bases, and 28 bases separated the two germline ends. This CDR3 is built from 18 residues. This specimen comes from a study of T cell clonality in common variable immunodeficiency.

Overall study results and limits: Common variable immunodeficiency TCR beta sequences reportedly had fewer deletions and N-nucleotide insertions.

Sequencing was carried out using peripheral blood mononuclear cells. The chain recombines TRBV20-1 with TRBJ2-1; D may be TRBD1 or TRBD2 (5 bases each). This TCR derives from a human donor with common variable immunodeficiency. Partial CDR3 DNA: TGCAGTGTCCTATGGAGAGGGCGAGTCATGAGGGGCTACAATGAG. The encoded protein is CSVLWRGRVMRGYNE. The whole CDR3 sequence is CSVLWRGRVMRGYNEQFF.